These 7 T cell receptor beta chains were all obtained from the same sample, sequenced in a study of blood T cell repertoires in COVID-19. Generated by immunoSEQ multiplex PCR, the TCRdb table keeps only in-frame clones and is missing some. There are 150,000 to 200,000 clones in the sample; 80% occur only once, and 6.5% to 8% lies in the top ten. The sequenced material came from peripheral blood. These receptors were obtained from a man between 65 and 85 years old with active or convalescent COVID-19.

The chain joins TRBV2 to TRBJ1-2; D gene uncertain. Trimming removed 4 bases at V and 0 bases at J, with 6 bases between. Germline CDR1 and CDR2: SNHLY and FYNNEI. The CDR3 extends over 13 amino acids. As DNA, the CDR3 is TGTGCCAGCAGTGCCCAATCTAACTATGGCTACACCTTC. Translation: CASSAQSNYGYTF.

The chain joins TRBV7-6 to TRBJ1-1; 7 bases match TRBD1. The length of the CDR3 is 12 residues. From germline, CDR1 is SGHVS and CDR2 FNYEAQ. V gave up 1 base and J gave up 9 bases; unmatched junction bases: 2. DNA of the CDR3: TGTGCCAGCAGCTTAGGGGGACAGAAAGCTTTCTTT. This codes for CASSLGGQKAFF.

The rearrangement joins TRBV5-4 to TRBJ1-4, with D possibly being TRBD1 (6 bases). The CDR3 loop spans 15 amino acids. Germline CDR1 reads SGHNT; CDR2 reads YYREEE (reference sequence). V was cut by 3 bases and J by 4 bases, with 13 bases left in between. CDR3 coding DNA: TGTGCCAGCAGCTCTCGGACAGCTCTTAATGAAAAACTGTTTTTT. Protein product: CASSSRTALNEKLFF.

This chain uses TRBV7-8 with TRBJ2-1; 13 bases fit TRBD2. The CDR3 loop spans 15 amino acids. Germline lookup yields CDR1 SGHVS and CDR2 FQNEAQ. V lost 5 bases, J lost 7 bases, and 5 bases stayed unmatched. The CDR3 loop reads CASSPGLAGNNEQFF. The CDR3 DNA reads as TGTGCCAGCAGCCCGGGACTAGCGGGAAATAATGAGCAGTTCTTC.

This clone was observed a single time. The chain recombines TRBV6-2 or TRBV6-3 with TRBJ1-1; D is unclear. Germline assignment: CDR1 MNHEY and CDR2 SVGEGT. Trimming stripped 5 bases from V and 4 bases from J, with 8 bases between. The CDR3 length is 12 residues. This chain's CDR3 is CASSTSVTEAFF. In nucleotides, the CDR3 is TGTGCCAGCAGTACCTCAGTCACTGAAGCTTTCTTT.

This clone occurred a few times. The chain employs TRBV30 and TRBJ2-3, with 10 positions matching TRBD2. The CDR3 sequence is 14 residues long. Per the germline V gene, CDR1 is GTSNPN and CDR2 is SVGIG (reference sequence). V was pared by 3 bases and J by 5 bases, with 5 bases of the junction left unmatched. The CDR3 protein is CAWRIAGGQDTQYF. CDR3 DNA: TGTGCCTGGAGGATAGCGGGGGGACAAGATACGCAGTATTTT.

The gene calls are TRBV4-1 and TRBJ2-2, with 8 bases that match TRBD2. The CDR3 has 16 residues. The trim removed 5 bases at V and 4 bases at J, leaving 9 bases unmatched. Germline CDR1 reads MGHRA; CDR2 reads YSYEKL. In DNA form, the CDR3 reads TGCGCCAGCAGCAGAGGAGCGGGAGCGGTCACCGGGGAGCTGTTTTTT. It translates to CASSRGAGAVTGELFF.